One and the same sample provided the 27 T cell receptor beta chains below, sequenced in a study of kidney transplant recipient with SARS-CoV-2 infection. TCRdb fed the reads into MiXCR, producing one record per CDR3 protein. The table has 200,000 to 300,000 distinct CDR3 sequences, about 28% seen once; the top ten hold more than 6.5%. Source: a blood sample, taken at baseline and between days 110 and 120 from a kidney transplant recipient. These receptors all come from a male patient in his thirties who had COVID-19 and was a kidney transplant recipient. Some T cells may be provided by the graft donor.

This clonotype was seen many times. The chain combines TRBV7-9 with TRBJ1-2, with D hard to call. The CDR3 consists of 17 residues. Germline CDR1 is SEHNR and CDR2 is FQNEAQ (reference sequence). V lost 3 bases and J 4 bases, leaving 21 bases between the germline ends. The CDR3 reads CASSFIVYHGKTYGYTF. The CDR3 DNA reads as TGTGCCAGCAGCTTCATCGTATACCATGGAAAGACCTATGGCTACACCTTC.

About this clonotype: Since a much larger clone is just one base distant, this may be a read error. The V gene is TRBV2, the J gene TRBJ1-1, with a possible D match to TRBD1 (5 bases). The CDR3 runs to 14 residues. V dropped 2 bases and J dropped 5 bases, with 12 bases sitting between them. From germline, CDR1 is SNHLY and CDR2 FYNNEI. The CDR3 region is CASSEWRGGTEAFF. For the CDR3, the DNA is TGTGCCAGCAGTGAATGGCGGGGGGGGACTGAAGCTTTCTTT.

This clonotype was found many times. J is TRBJ2-3 and V is TRBV14, with 9 bases identical to TRBD2. Per the germline V gene, CDR1 is SGHDN and CDR2 is FVKESK. The J segment lost 2 bases and the V segment lost 3 bases, leaving 0 bases of the junction unmatched. This CDR3 contains 14 residues. The CDR3 nucleotides read TGTGCCAGCAGCCAGGGACTAGCCACAGATACGCAGTATTTT. Encoded protein: CASSQGLATDTQYF.

Notes on this clonotype: This clone may be a read error of a much larger clone one base away. This chain joins TRBV6-5 and TRBJ2-3, with 9 bases identical to TRBD1. The V gene end was trimmed by 5 bases and the J gene end by 5 bases; junction bases not matched to a gene: 11. Germline values: CDR1 MNHEY, CDR2 SVGAGI. The CDR3 length is 16 residues. CDR3 nucleotide sequence: TGTGCCAGCAGTCGTCAGACAGGGGGTTTTGTAGATACGCAGTATTTT. As protein: CASSRQTGGFVDTQYF.

The genes are TRBV7-6 and TRBJ2-1; 15 bases are a match to TRBD2. Germline assignment: CDR1 SGHVS and CDR2 FNYEAQ. V was clipped by 1 base and J by 8 bases; unmatched bases: 6. The length of the CDR3 is 17 residues. CDR3 region: CASSLVGTSGGFDEQFF. CDR3 nucleotide sequence: TGTGCCAGCAGCTTAGTAGGGACTAGCGGGGGGTTCGATGAGCAGTTCTTC.

A note on this clonotype: One base away lies a much larger clone, so this may be a sequencing read error. The chain has TRBV29-1 and TRBJ1-2, with D possibly matching TRBD1 (5 bases). This CDR3 has 12 residues. The germline gives CDR1 SQVTM, CDR2 ANQGSEA. The V gene lost 7 bases and the J gene lost 7 bases, with 16 bases spanning the gap. DNA for the CDR3: TGCAGCGCATCCGCAGGGCGTAGTGGCTACACCTTC. The encoded protein is CSASAGRSGYTF.

This clonotype showed up just a few times. The V call is TRBV11-1, the J call TRBJ2-3; TRBD2 matches at 7 bases. Germline lookup yields CDR1 SGHAT and CDR2 FQDESV (reference sequence). V lost 0 bases, J lost 0 bases, and 0 bases stayed unmatched. This CDR3 has 15 residues. CDR3 loop: CASSLAGGSTDTQYF. Here the CDR3 DNA reads TGTGCCAGCAGCTTAGCGGGGGGGAGCACAGATACGCAGTATTTT.

Worth noting for this clonotype: Relative to the germline gene, one junction end is altered; a read error may explain this. The CDR3 loop reads CASSFGRNTEASF. As DNA, the CDR3 is TGCGCCAGCAGCTTCGGCAGAAACACTGAAGCTTCCTTC. The rearrangement uses TRBV5-1 and TRBJ1-1; no definite D call. Looked up from germline, CDR1 is SGHRS and CDR2 is YFSETQ. The CDR3 loop spans 13 amino acids.

At least ten counts were recorded for this clonotype. The V gene is TRBV10-1, the J gene TRBJ1-2; D is unclear. In germline, CDR1 is WNHNN, CDR2 SYGVQD (reference sequence). The CDR3 is 17 amino acids. Trimming pared 5 bases from V and 4 bases from J, leaving 23 bases between. The CDR3, as DNA: TGCGCCAGCAGTCTAAGGGCAAGATCGCGAAAGACCTATGGCTACACCTTC. Its translation is CASSLRARSRKTYGYTF.

This clonotype was seen many times. The rearrangement uses TRBV7-9 and TRBJ1-4; D unclear. Germline V gene lookup returns CDR1 SEHNR and CDR2 FQNEAQ (reference sequence). V dropped 3 bases and J dropped 4 bases, with 15 bases sitting between them. The CDR3 runs to 16 residues. The CDR3 DNA is TGTGCCAGCAGCTTTGTCCAGGTTATCGATAATGAAAAACTGTTTTTT. It translates to CASSFVQVIDNEKLFF.

This rearrangement joins TRBV7-2 to TRBJ2-3; 9 nucleotides align to TRBD1. The CDR3 runs 16 residues. The V and J ends lost 5 bases and 2 bases, in that order; junction bases with no gene match: 8. Germline values: CDR1 SGHTA, CDR2 FQGNSA. The DNA of the CDR3 is TGTGCCAGCAGCCACAGGGGGCGGCCCCTCACAGATACGCAGTATTTT. This translates into CASSHRGRPLTDTQYF.

This clonotype was recorded at least ten times. The chain is built from TRBV7-2 and TRBJ2-7; D possibly corresponds to TRBD1 (5 bases). Trimming took off 3 bases at V and 2 bases at J, with 17 bases between the two ends. The germline V gene has CDR1 SGHTA and CDR2 FQGNSA. The CDR3 sequence is 16 residues long. Written as DNA, the CDR3 is TGTGCCAGCAGCTTCTCAGATTGGACAAACACCTACGAGCAGTACTTC. Its protein is CASSFSDWTNTYEQYF.

This clonotype was counted ten times or more. This sequence joins TRBV11-2 and TRBJ2-6; D is uncertain. The V gene's germline CDR1 is SGHAT and CDR2 FQNNGV. Trimming pared 4 bases from V and 5 bases from J, leaving 24 bases between. The CDR3 runs 19 residues. The CDR3 nucleotides read TGTGCCAGCAGCTCAGTGGCGAACAAGCAACAAAGTCGGGCCAACGTCCTGACTTTC. This encodes CASSSVANKQQSRANVLTF.

Only one count was recorded for this clonotype. This clone may be a read error of a much larger clone one base away. The chain employs TRBV19 and TRBJ1-1; no clear D gene. This CDR3 has 15 residues. The germline CDR1 and CDR2 sequences are LNHDA and SQIVND (reference sequence). CDR3 region: CASGIYTNPNTEAFF. In DNA, the CDR3 is TGTGCCAGTGGTATATACACGAATCCGAACACTGAAGCTTTCTTT.

This clonotype was found many times. The chain combines TRBV4-3 with TRBJ1-4; tentative D call: TRBD1 (5 bases). The CDR3 covers 16 residues. Per germline, CDR1 LGHNA and CDR2 YSLEER. Trimming took 1 base from V and 0 from J, leaving 9 bases between them. The CDR3 sequence: CASSQGGGSTNEKLFF. The CDR3 DNA sequence: TGCGCCAGCAGCCAAGGCGGGGGTTCAACTAATGAAAAACTGTTTTTT.

This clonotype was counted many times. This chain joins TRBV3-1 and TRBJ2-5; D is ambiguous. With 5 bases removed from V and 5 bases from J, the gap between germline ends came to 24 bases. This CDR3 region has 17 residues. The germline CDR1 and CDR2 sequences are LGHDT and YNNKEL (reference sequence). CDR3 protein: CASSRDHPISFSETQYF. The CDR3 DNA reads TGTGCCAGCAGCAGGGATCATCCCATTTCTTTCTCTGAGACCCAGTACTTC.

This clonotype has ten or more counts. The chain recombines TRBV6-5 with TRBJ1-2; D is ambiguous. Deletions cut 6 bases from V and 4 bases from J, with 9 bases between. Germline V gene data show CDR1 as MNHEY and CDR2 as SVGAGI. The CDR3 runs 12 residues. This CDR3 reads CASSDLGYGYTF. The DNA of the CDR3 is TGTGCCAGCAGCGACTTGGGCTATGGCTACACCTTC.

This clonotype has ten or more counts. The J gene is TRBJ1-5, the V gene TRBV18, with 8 bases identical to TRBD1. V shed 3 bases and J 2 bases; nucleotides not matched to a gene: 3. Germline values: CDR1 KGHSH, CDR2 LQKENI. The CDR3 loop spans 15 amino acids. CDR3 protein: CASSPTGDGNQPQHF. In nucleotides, the CDR3 is TGTGCCAGCTCACCGACAGGGGACGGCAATCAGCCCCAGCATTTT.

In regard to this clonotype: A much larger clonotype is one base distant, so this may be a read error. The rearrangement joins TRBV19 to TRBJ2-7; tentatively, D is TRBD1 (6 bases). The germline CDR1 and CDR2 sequences are LNHDA and SQIVND (reference sequence). The CDR3 runs 13 residues. The CDR3 is CASSLDSNYERYF. DNA of the CDR3: TGTGCCAGTAGTCTGGACAGTAACTACGAGCGGTACTTC. The complete variable domain, with remaining parts taken from reference TRBV19 and TRBJ2-7, reads DGGITQSPKYLFRKEGQNVTLSCEQNLNHDAMYWYRQDPGQGLRLIYYSQIVNDFQKGDIAEGYSVSREKKESFPLTVTSAQKNPTAFYLCASSLDSNYERYFGPGTRLTVT.

V and J are TRBV3-1 and TRBJ2-2, with D unclear. The CDR3 is made up of 18 amino acids. V was pared by 5 bases and J by 5 bases, with 24 bases between. Germline lookup yields CDR1 LGHDT and CDR2 YNNKEL (reference sequence). DNA for the CDR3: TGTGCCAGCAGCACGCCTAATCCCATTTCAGGCTTGACCGGGGAGCTGTTTTTT. It encodes CASSTPNPISGLTGELFF.

This clonotype was detected ten times or more. The chain is built from TRBV12-3 or TRBV12-4 and TRBJ1-4, with no clear D. The length of the CDR3 is 12 residues. Trimming took 3 bases from V and 10 from J, leaving 9 bases between them. CDR3 nucleotide sequence: TGTGCCAGCAGTTTGGCTCGGAGAAAACTGTTTTTT. This gives the protein CASSLARRKLFF.

This clonotype was recorded at least ten times. This rearrangement joins TRBV27 to TRBJ2-1; tentative D call: TRBD2 (6 bases). V was clipped by 6 bases and J by 4 bases, with 19 bases between them. Per the germline V gene, CDR1 is MNHEY and CDR2 is SMNVEV (reference sequence). This CDR3 has 16 residues. This CDR3 is CASSRLISGSYNEQFF. The CDR3 DNA reads TGTGCCAGCAGCCGACTCATAAGCGGGTCATACAATGAGCAGTTCTTC.

Details on this clonotype: This may be a read error: a much more frequent sequence differs by one nucleotide. CDR3 bases: TGTGCCGGCTTAGTTGGACAGCTTAACACTGAAGCTTTCTTT. Encoded protein: CAGLVGQLNTEAFF. The chain joins TRBV6-5 to TRBJ1-1; weak D call: TRBD1 (6 bases). This CDR3 contains 14 residues. V was clipped by 11 bases and J by 2 bases, with 18 bases between them. Germline V gives CDR1 MNHEY, CDR2 SVGAGI.

This clonotype appeared many times. The chain employs TRBV13 and TRBJ1-2, with TRBD1 matching over 9 bases. Per the germline V gene, CDR1 is PRHDT and CDR2 is FYEKMQ (reference sequence). Losses at the gene ends were 0 bases for V and 0 bases for J; bases not matched to a gene: 8. The CDR3 consists of 18 residues. The CDR3 reads CASSLGGTGSSANYGYTF. CDR3 in DNA: TGTGCCAGCAGCTTAGGTGGGACAGGGTCCAGTGCTAACTATGGCTACACCTTC.

This clonotype was seen repeatedly, ten times or more. The chain carries TRBV5-8 and TRBJ1-2; TRBD1 is a possible D gene (5 bases). This CDR3 comprises 13 residues. Trimming pared 7 bases from V and 4 bases from J, leaving 14 bases between. Germline-derived CDR1 and CDR2 are SGHTS and YDEGEE. Here the CDR3 DNA reads TGTGCCAGCGTCCAGAGGGGACCCTATGGCTACACCTTC. Its protein is CASVQRGPYGYTF.

Notes on this clonotype: A junction boundary mismatches the germline segment, possibly from a read error. The chain couples TRBV2 to TRBJ2-2; 9 bases are shared with TRBD1. There are 14 residues in the CDR3. Germline CDR1 is SNHLY and CDR2 is FYNNEI. The CDR3 coding sequence is TGTGCCAACAGGACAGGGGCCGACACCTGGGAGCTGTTTTTT. Its protein product is CANRTGADTWELFF. Combining the CDR3 with reference TRBV2 and TRBJ2-2 gives the whole variable domain EPEVTQTPSHQVTQMGQEVILRCVPISNHLYFYWYRQILGQKVEFLVSFYNNEISEKSEIFDDQFSVERPDGSNFTLKIRSTKLEDSAMYFCANRTGADTWELFFGEGSRLTVL.

There are many counts of this clonotype. The chain combines TRBV19 with TRBJ2-2, with unresolved D. V lost 7 bases to trimming and J lost 4 bases, with 10 bases between them. In germline, CDR1 is LNHDA, CDR2 SQIVND (reference sequence). The CDR3 sequence is 13 residues long. CDR3 protein: CASNPAITGELFF. Written as DNA, the CDR3 is TGTGCCAGTAACCCAGCGATCACCGGGGAGCTGTTTTTT.